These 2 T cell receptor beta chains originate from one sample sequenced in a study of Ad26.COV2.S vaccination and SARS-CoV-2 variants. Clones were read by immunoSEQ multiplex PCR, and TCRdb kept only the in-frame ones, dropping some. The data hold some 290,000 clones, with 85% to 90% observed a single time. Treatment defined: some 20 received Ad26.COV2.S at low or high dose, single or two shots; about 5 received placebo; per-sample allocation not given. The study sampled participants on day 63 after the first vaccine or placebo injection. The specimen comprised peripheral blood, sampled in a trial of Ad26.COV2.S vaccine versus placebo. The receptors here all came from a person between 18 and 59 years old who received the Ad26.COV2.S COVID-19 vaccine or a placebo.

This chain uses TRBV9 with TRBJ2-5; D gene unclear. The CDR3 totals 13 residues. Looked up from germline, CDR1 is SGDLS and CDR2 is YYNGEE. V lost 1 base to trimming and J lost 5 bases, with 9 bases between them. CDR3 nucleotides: TGTGCCAGCAGCGTACGTGCGGAGGAGACCCAGTACTTC. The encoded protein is CASSVRAEETQYF.

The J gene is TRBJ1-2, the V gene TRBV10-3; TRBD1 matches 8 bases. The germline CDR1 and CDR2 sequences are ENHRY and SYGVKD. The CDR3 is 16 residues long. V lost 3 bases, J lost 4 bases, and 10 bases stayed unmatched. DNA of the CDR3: TGTGCCATCAGTGACTCAATCGCACAGGGGGGCTATGGCTACACCTTC. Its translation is CAISDSIAQGGYGYTF.